This T cell receptor beta chain derives from a study of blood T cell repertoires in COVID-19 (dated by TCRdb to about 2020). Describing the broader study: Samples from collaborators originated in the United States, Italy and Spain and spanned both the acute and convalescent phases of COVID-19. The material from the prospective study consisted of cDNA or gDNA derived from T cells, B-cell-depleted T cells, or PBMCs. Deeply sampled blood TCRbeta repertoires from subjects exposed to, actively infected with, or recovered from COVID-19 were included in the dataset. The repertoires were released in a freely available public database meant as a resource for research on the immune response to SARS-CoV-2. Samples were obtained from the ongoing ImmuneRACE study (first 160 participants) and from some 1,200 subjects provided by 6 global collaborators. A de-identified subject ID, COVID-19 status, age in years and sex were almost always included in the sample metadata. Where available, HLA class I and class II types were obtained from metadata supplied by the sample provider rather than from assay-based typing.

This clone appeared many times. Its antigen remains undetermined. Base qualities were left out, and no much larger clone turns up one base away. Trimming costs V 4 bases and J 4 bases, and their ends lie 24 bases apart. Measured from the cysteine to the phenylalanine, the CDR3 is 19 residues long. Only the CDR3 DNA stays, 57 bases, in frame from base 1. Sequences SGHRS (CDR1) and YFSETQ (CDR2) are obtained from the germline V gene. One collaborating source in Seattle enrolled patients during active infection and followed them longitudinally through the course of disease. The collaborating institutions used their own protocols to collect whole blood in K2EDTA tubes. Collaborator samples were shipped for TCRbeta analysis as frozen whole blood, isolated PBMCs, or DNA extracted from either sample type. TCRbeta CDR3 regions were amplified from genomic DNA by means of the immunoSEQ Assay, a bias-controlled multiplex PCR. Under the source paper's analysis protocol: Nucleated cell counts per sample were estimated from amplification of reference gene primers within the assay. To quantify the absolute abundance of each unique TCRbeta CDR3 rearrangement, sequence reads were collapsed and filtered. For each sample, productive Simpson clonality was calculated as the square root of Simpson's diversity index across productive rearrangements. TCRdb obtained this table from immuneACCESS and retained in-frame rearrangements with V and J assigned. These tables miss some clones; where compared with another copy, unresolved V genes account for less than half of the shortfall, and the remainder is unexplained. D and trimming were read from the DNA, whereas the V and J calls and clone size are those reported in that table. The sample profile shows about 260,000 clones; approximately 88% of them were found once. The ten largest account for roughly a tenth of the sample.

What the research found in general, with its limitations: How much clinical and demographic metadata was included differed by source and by participant, and the metadata was provided uncurated.

The sequence joins TRBV5-1 to TRBJ2-6, and TRBD1 may be the D gene, going by 6 matching bases. The sequenced sample was peripheral blood. This TCR came from a woman in her seventies with COVID-19, enrolled during active disease. The DNA sequence follows: TGCGCCAGCAGCCCTAACAGACAGGCAGTAGGTTCCGGGGCCAACGTCCTGACTTTC. Translated, this gives CASSPNRQAVGSGANVLTF.